This section outlines one TCR beta chain sequence together with its context. Antigen: not known. The authors prepared UMI-labeled TRB cDNA libraries by 5' RACE. One entry per CDR3 protein, without DNA, is what TCRdb gives after re-calling the 5' RACE reads. The ten most abundant clones cover 0.45% to 0.6% of a sample with some 140,000 distinct CDR3 sequences. Triplicate sorts, fewer than 350,000 cells apiece, were made for each CD8+ T cell subset. CD45RO-CCR7+CD27+CD95- expression identified naive CD8+ T cells. The sample originates from a study of CXCR3-negative and CXCR3-positive naive CD8 T cells. CDR3 size: 16 residues. From germline, CDR1 is ENHRY and CDR2 SYGVKD. Overall study results and limits: For memory CD8+ cells diversity was much lower, but both naive subsets had comparably high diversity. TRBV-TRBJ usage matched between naive CXCR3-negative and CXCR3-positive cells but not between memory cells. Higher TRB CDR3 hydrophobicity marked CXCR3-positive naive cells relative to CXCR3-negative naive cells.

This TCR came from a human donor in good health. Some clones in this sample may be carry-over from other donors' samples. The sequenced sample was naive CXCR3+ CD8+ T cells from blood. Subset described: CD45RO-CCR7+CD27+CD95- naive CD8+ T cells expressing CXCR3 (TNR3+). The chain is built from TRBV10-3 and TRBJ2-7; TCRdb gives TRBD2 as the D gene, but with no DNA this cannot be confirmed. The CDR3 loop reads CAISGTSGGDSYEQYF.